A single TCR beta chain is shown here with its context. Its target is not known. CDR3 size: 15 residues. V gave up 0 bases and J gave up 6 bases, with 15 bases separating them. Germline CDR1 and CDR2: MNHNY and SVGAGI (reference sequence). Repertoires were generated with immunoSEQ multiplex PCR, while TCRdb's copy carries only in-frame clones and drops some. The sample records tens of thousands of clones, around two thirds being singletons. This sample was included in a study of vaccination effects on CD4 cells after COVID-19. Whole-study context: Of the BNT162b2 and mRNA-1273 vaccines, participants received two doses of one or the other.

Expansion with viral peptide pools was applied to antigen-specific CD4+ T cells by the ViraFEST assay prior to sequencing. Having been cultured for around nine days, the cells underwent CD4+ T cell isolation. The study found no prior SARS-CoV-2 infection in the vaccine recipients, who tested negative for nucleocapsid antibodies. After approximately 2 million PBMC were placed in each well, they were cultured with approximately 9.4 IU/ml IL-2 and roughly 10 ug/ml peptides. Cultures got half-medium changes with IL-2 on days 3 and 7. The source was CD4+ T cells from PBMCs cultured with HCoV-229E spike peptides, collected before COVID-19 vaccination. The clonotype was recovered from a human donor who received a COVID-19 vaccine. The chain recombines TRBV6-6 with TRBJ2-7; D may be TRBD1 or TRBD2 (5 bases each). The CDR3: CASSYSMGRSGEQYF. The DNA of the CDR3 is TGTGCCAGCAGTTACTCCATGGGACGGTCTGGCGAGCAGTACTTC.